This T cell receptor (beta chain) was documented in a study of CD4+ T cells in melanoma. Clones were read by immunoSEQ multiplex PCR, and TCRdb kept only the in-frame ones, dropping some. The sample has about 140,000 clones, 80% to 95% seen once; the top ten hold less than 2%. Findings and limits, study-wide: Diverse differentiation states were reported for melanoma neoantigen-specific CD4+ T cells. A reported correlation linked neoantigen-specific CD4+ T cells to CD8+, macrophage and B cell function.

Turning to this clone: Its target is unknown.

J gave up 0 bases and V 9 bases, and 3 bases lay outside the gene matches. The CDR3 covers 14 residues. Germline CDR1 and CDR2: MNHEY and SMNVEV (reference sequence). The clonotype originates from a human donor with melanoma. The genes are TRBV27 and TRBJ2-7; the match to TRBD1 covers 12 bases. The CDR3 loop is CASWDRGLSYEQYF. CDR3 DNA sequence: TGTGCCAGTTGGGACAGGGGGCTCTCCTACGAGCAGTACTTC.